These 20 T cell receptor beta chains were all obtained from the same sample, sequenced in a study of Ad26.COV2.S vaccination and SARS-CoV-2 variants. Treatment specified: around 19 received Ad26.COV2.S at low or high dose, single or two shots; roughly five received placebo; per-sample allocation not given. Specimen acquisition occurred on day 63 following the initial vaccine or placebo injection. Assay used: immunoSEQ multiplex PCR; TCRdb lists only in-frame clones, some missing. The sample yields around 320,000 clones, 80% to 90% seen once. Material: peripheral blood, obtained in a trial of Ad26.COV2.S vaccine versus placebo. These receptors all come from a person aged 18 to 59 who received the Ad26.COV2.S COVID-19 vaccine or a placebo.

The rearrangement uses TRBV29-1 and TRBJ2-1, with TRBD2 as a possible D gene (5 bases). Trimming stripped 4 bases from V and 2 bases from J, with 12 bases between. The CDR3 contains 14 residues. Germline CDR1 is SQVTM and CDR2 is ANQGSEA. CDR3 region: CSVGRGFTYNEQFF. The DNA for the CDR3 is TGCAGCGTTGGTCGGGGATTTACCTACAATGAGCAGTTCTTC.

V usage is TRBV15 and J usage is TRBJ1-6; D not resolved. From germline, CDR1 is LNHNV and CDR2 YYDKDF (reference sequence). The CDR3 is 14 amino acids. V dropped 2 bases and J dropped 3 bases, with 5 bases sitting between them. CDR3 DNA sequence: TGTGCCACCAGCAGACGTGACTATAATTCACCCCTCCACTTT. The encoded protein is CATSRRDYNSPLHF.

V is TRBV9 and J is TRBJ2-1; weak D call: TRBD1 (6 bases). V lost 1 base to trimming and J lost 4 bases, with 15 bases between them. The germline V gene encodes CDR1 SGDLS and CDR2 YYNGEE. The CDR3 is 16 residues long. The CDR3 protein is CASSVTATGLYNEQFF. The CDR3 DNA follows: TGTGCCAGCAGCGTAACGGCGACAGGTCTATACAATGAGCAGTTCTTC. The full variable domain, with the rest looked up from reference TRBV9 and TRBJ2-1, is DSGVTQTPKHLITATGQRVTLRCSPRSGDLSVYWYQQSLDQGLQFLIQYYNGEERAKGNILERFSAQQFPDLHSELNLSSLELGDSALYFCASSVTATGLYNEQFFGPGTRLTVL.

The J gene is TRBJ1-3, the V gene TRBV9, with D uncertain. The CDR3 is 15 amino acids. Germline V CDR1 and CDR2: SGDLS, YYNGEE. Trimming removed 3 bases at V and 0 bases at J, with 10 bases between. CDR3 coding DNA: TGTGCCAGCAGCGCCGACCGGGACTCTGGAAACACCATATATTTT. Its protein is CASSADRDSGNTIYF.

The chain has TRBV7-9 and TRBJ2-2; no firm D call. The germline CDR1 and CDR2 sequences are SEHNR and FQNEAQ (reference sequence). This CDR3 has 14 residues. Trimming took 1 base from V and 4 from J, leaving 7 bases between them. The CDR3 protein is CASSLDTSTGELFF. The CDR3 DNA sequence: TGTGCCAGCAGCTTAGACACTTCCACCGGGGAGCTGTTTTTT. Supplemented by reference TRBV7-9 and TRBJ2-2, the full variable domain reads DTGVSQNPRHKITKRGQNVTFRCDPISEHNRLYWYRQTLGQGPEFLTYFQNEAQLEKSRLLSDRFSAERPKGSFSTLEIQRTEQGDSAMYLCASSLDTSTGELFFGEGSRLTVL.

The chain uses TRBV30 and TRBJ1-5; no clear D. The germline V and J ends were trimmed by 2 bases and 4 bases, with 21 bases remaining between them. The CDR3 is 17 amino acids. Germline-derived CDR1 and CDR2 are GTSNPN and SVGIG (reference sequence). CDR3 in amino acids: CAWSKRRQTTANQPQHF. The CDR3 DNA sequence: TGTGCCTGGAGTAAAAGGCGGCAGACTACAGCAAATCAGCCCCAGCATTTT.

V gene TRBV14 combines with J gene TRBJ1-6, with no clear D. V dropped 0 bases and J dropped 1 base, with 16 bases sitting between them. The germline gives CDR1 SGHDN, CDR2 FVKESK. CDR3 length equals 19 residues. CDR3 DNA sequence: TGTGCCAGCAGCCAAGATGACACAATAAGTGGGTCCTATAATTCACCCCTCCACTTT. It is translated as CASSQDDTISGSYNSPLHF.

This clone has a single count. The chain uses TRBV6-4 and TRBJ2-1, with 8 nucleotides matching TRBD2. This CDR3 spans 13 amino acids. The V and J ends lost 2 bases and 6 bases, in that order; junction bases with no gene match: 0. CDR1 MRHNA and CDR2 SNTAGT come from the germline V gene. The CDR3 region has the DNA TGTGCCAGCAGTGACGGGACTAGCAATGAGCAGTTCTTC. It encodes CASSDGTSNEQFF.

The count of this clone is one. The chain combines TRBV3-1 (or the pseudogene TRBV3-2) with TRBJ1-1, with D maybe TRBD1 (6 bases). Germline CDR1 is LGHDT and CDR2 is YNNKEL (reference sequence). CDR3 length: 16 residues. The germline V and J ends were trimmed by 4 bases and 4 bases, with 19 bases remaining between them. CDR3 sequence reads: CASSLFGGGRGTEAFF. The DNA for the CDR3 is TGTGCCAGCAGCCTATTCGGGGGGGGGCGAGGCACTGAAGCTTTCTTT.

The rearrangement joins TRBV9 to TRBJ1-4; no clear D gene. The germline V gene has CDR1 SGDLS and CDR2 YYNGEE. Trimming shortened V by 4 bases and J by 5 bases, and 18 bases separated the two germline ends. The CDR3 has 16 residues. CDR3 bases: TGTGCCAGCAGCACGGGAGGGCTTGGTGGGAATGAAAAACTGTTTTTT. Its translation: CASSTGGLGGNEKLFF.

The V gene is TRBV20-1, the J gene TRBJ2-5, with D unclear. The CDR3 is 13 amino acids. The V and J ends lost 3 bases and 3 bases respectively, with 11 bases between them. Germline CDR1 and CDR2: DFQATT and SNEGSKA (reference sequence). The CDR3 region is CSASLRTEETQYF. The CDR3 DNA follows: TGCAGTGCTAGTCTTCGGACGGAAGAGACCCAGTACTTC.

The chain joins TRBV4-3 to TRBJ2-1, with 8 positions matching TRBD1. The CDR3 sequence is 16 residues long. Per germline, CDR1 LGHNA and CDR2 YSLEER. V gave up 1 base and J gave up 3 bases; unmatched junction bases: 5. CDR3 sequence: CASSQGTGGYYNEQFF. CDR3 in DNA: TGCGCCAGCAGCCAAGGAACAGGGGGTTACTACAATGAGCAGTTCTTC.

The V gene is TRBV19, the J gene TRBJ1-1; a weak D match, TRBD1 (5 bases). There are 13 residues in the CDR3. With 5 bases removed from V and 5 bases from J, the gap between germline ends came to 12 bases. Germline V gene sequence: CDR1 LNHDA, CDR2 SQIVND (reference sequence). The CDR3 nucleotides are TGTGCCAGTAGTCTAGGGGAGGGGACTGAAGCTTTCTTT. It is translated as CASSLGEGTEAFF.

The V and J genes are TRBV27 and TRBJ2-1; D is possibly TRBD1 (5 bases). V was cut by 6 bases and J by 3 bases, with 9 bases left in between. The CDR3 spans 13 residues. From germline, CDR1 is MNHEY and CDR2 SMNVEV (reference sequence). CDR3 sequence: CASRRGLYNEQFF. In nucleotides, the CDR3 is TGTGCCAGCAGAAGGGGCCTCTACAATGAGCAGTTCTTC.

This chain links TRBV7-2 with TRBJ2-2; D gene ambiguous. V lost 1 base to trimming and J lost 1 base, with 4 bases between them. CDR1 is SGHTA and CDR2 is FQGNSA in the germline V gene. The CDR3 spans 14 residues. In DNA, the CDR3 is TGTGCCAGCAGCTTAGTCGGGAACACCGGGGAGCTGTTTTTT. It encodes CASSLVGNTGELFF.

The genes are TRBV2 and TRBJ1-1; TRBD1 is a possible D gene (5 bases). Germline lookup yields CDR1 SNHLY and CDR2 FYNNEI. V lost 9 bases, J lost 5 bases, and 19 bases lay in between. The CDR3 is 14 amino acids. CDR3 sequence (DNA): TGTGCCAGTATGATGGGGGGTCAGCTAACTGAAGCTTTCTTT. Amino acid sequence: CASMMGGQLTEAFF.

The genes are TRBV9 and TRBJ1-1; D is perhaps TRBD1 (5 bases). Germline CDR1 SGDLS, CDR2 YYNGEE. CDR3 size: 15 residues. V was clipped by 0 bases and J by 0 bases, with 9 bases between them. In DNA form, the CDR3 reads TGTGCCAGCAGCGTAGGGTTGGGGCTGAACACTGAAGCTTTCTTT. Translating it yields CASSVGLGLNTEAFF. The full variable domain, its missing parts supplied by reference TRBV9 and TRBJ1-1, is DSGVTQTPKHLITATGQRVTLRCSPRSGDLSVYWYQQSLDQGLQFLIQYYNGEERAKGNILERFSAQQFPDLHSELNLSSLELGDSALYFCASSVGLGLNTEAFFGQGTRLTVV.

Here the CDR3 reads CASSLSVGSSGNTIYF. DNA of the CDR3: TGTGCCAGCAGCTTGTCGGTGGGGAGCTCTGGAAACACCATATATTTT. J is TRBJ1-3 and V is TRBV5-5, with unresolved D. Germline V gene sequence: CDR1 SGHKS, CDR2 YYEKEE (reference sequence). The CDR3 is made up of 16 amino acids. The V end was cut by 1 base, the J end by 0 bases, with 11 bases between.

V is TRBV30 and J is TRBJ1-1, with 9 bases aligning to TRBD1. This CDR3 has 12 residues. V gave up 2 bases and J gave up 11 bases; unmatched junction bases: 6. The germline CDR1 and CDR2 sequences are GTSNPN and SVGIG (reference sequence). The CDR3 loop reads CAWSTGGALAFF. CDR3 DNA sequence: TGTGCCTGGAGTACAGGGGGCGCATTGGCTTTCTTT.

This chain connects TRBV29-1 to TRBJ2-2, with D perhaps TRBD2 (5 bases). Germline V gives CDR1 SQVTM, CDR2 ANQGSEA. Trimming removed 4 bases from V and 5 bases from J, with 5 bases in between. This CDR3 is built from 11 residues. The CDR3 DNA sequence: TGCAGCGTTGGGAGGACCGGGGAGCTGTTTTTT. Its translation is CSVGRTGELFF.